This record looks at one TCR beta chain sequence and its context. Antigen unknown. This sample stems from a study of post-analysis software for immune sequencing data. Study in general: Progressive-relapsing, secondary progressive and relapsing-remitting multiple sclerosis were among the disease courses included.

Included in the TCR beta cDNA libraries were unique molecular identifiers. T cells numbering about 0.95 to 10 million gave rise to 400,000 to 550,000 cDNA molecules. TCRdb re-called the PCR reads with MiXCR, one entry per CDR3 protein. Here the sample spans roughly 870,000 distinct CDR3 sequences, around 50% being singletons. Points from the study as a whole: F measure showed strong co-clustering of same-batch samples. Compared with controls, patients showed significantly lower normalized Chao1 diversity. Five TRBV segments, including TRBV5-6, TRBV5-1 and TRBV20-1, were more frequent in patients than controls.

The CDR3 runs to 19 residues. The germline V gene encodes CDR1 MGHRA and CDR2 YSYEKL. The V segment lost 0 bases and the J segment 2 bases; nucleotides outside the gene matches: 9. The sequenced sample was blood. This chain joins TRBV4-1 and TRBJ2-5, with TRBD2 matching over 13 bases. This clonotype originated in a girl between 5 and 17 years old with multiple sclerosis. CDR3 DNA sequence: TGCGCCAGCAGCCAAGATATACTAGCGGGAGGGCCATCTCAAGAGACCCAGTACTTC. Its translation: CASSQDILAGGPSQETQYF.